The T cell receptor (beta chain) under discussion was sequenced for a study of blood T cell repertoires in COVID-19. Study summary: Collection of acute and convalescent COVID-19 samples took place in the United States, Italy and Spain. PBMCs, B-cell-depleted T cells, or T cells provided the cDNA or gDNA that made up the material.

V gave up 7 bases and J gave up 0 bases; unmatched junction bases: 2. Germline values: CDR1 SQVTM, CDR2 ANQGSEA. The CDR3 contains 13 residues. Original methodology: Reference gene primer amplification yielded estimated nucleated cell counts. Libraries were prepared by immunoSEQ multiplex PCR; TCRdb keeps only in-frame clonotypes and omits some of them. V, J and clone size were drawn from that table, and D and trimming were deduced from the DNA. Here the sample spans about 120,000 clones, almost 85% being singletons. This chain joins TRBV29-1 and TRBJ2-2, with 7 bases fitting TRBD1. Input material: peripheral blood. This TCR came from a man between 65 and 85 years old with active or convalescent COVID-19. The DNA for the CDR3 is TGCAGCGCGGACAGGCCGAACACCGGGGAGCTGTTTTTT. This codes for CSADRPNTGELFF.